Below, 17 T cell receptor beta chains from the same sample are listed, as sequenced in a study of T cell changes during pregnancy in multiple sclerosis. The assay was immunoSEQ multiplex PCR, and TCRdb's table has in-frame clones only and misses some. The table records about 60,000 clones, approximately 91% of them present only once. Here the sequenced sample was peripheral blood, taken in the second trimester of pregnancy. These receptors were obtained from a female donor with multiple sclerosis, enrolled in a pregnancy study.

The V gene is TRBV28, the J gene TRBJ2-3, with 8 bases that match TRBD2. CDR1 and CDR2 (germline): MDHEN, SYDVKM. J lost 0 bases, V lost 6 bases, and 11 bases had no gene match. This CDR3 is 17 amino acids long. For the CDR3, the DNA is TGTGCCAGCAGCCCGAGCGGGGGCCCGACTAGCACAGATACGCAGTATTTT. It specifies CASSPSGGPTSTDTQYF.

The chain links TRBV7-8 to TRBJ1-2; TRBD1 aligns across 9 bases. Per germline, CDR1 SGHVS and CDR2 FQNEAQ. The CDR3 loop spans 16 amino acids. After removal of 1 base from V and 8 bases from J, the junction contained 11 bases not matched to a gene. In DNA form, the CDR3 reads TGTGCCAGCAGCTTAGGAGAGGAACAGGGGGCGCCCGGCTACACCTTC. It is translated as CASSLGEEQGAPGYTF.

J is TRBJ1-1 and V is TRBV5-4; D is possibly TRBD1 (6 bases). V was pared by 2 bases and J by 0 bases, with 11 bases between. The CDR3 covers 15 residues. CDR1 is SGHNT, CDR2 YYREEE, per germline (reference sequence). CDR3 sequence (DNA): TGTGCCAGCAGCTTAAGGACAGACCTGAACACTGAAGCTTTCTTT. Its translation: CASSLRTDLNTEAFF.

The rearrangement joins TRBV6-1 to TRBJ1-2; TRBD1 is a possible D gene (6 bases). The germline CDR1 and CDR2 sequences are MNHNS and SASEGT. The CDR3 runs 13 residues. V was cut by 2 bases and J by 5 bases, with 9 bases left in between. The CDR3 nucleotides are TGTGCCAGCAGTGAACACAGGGAGTATGGCTACACCTTC. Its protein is CASSEHREYGYTF.

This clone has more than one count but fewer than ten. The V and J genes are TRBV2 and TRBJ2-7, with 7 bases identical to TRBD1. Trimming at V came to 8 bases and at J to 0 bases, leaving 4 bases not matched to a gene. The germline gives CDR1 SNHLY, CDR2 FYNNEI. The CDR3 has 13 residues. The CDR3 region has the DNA TGTGCCAGCCTGGGACAGAACTCCTACGAGCAGTACTTC. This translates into CASLGQNSYEQYF.

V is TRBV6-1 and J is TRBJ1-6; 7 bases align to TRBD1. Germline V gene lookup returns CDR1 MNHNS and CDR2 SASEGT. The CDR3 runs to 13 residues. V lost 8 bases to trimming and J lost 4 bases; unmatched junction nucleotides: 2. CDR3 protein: CASSTGYNSPLHF. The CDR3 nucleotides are TGTGCCAGCTCGACAGGGTATAATTCACCCCTCCACTTT.

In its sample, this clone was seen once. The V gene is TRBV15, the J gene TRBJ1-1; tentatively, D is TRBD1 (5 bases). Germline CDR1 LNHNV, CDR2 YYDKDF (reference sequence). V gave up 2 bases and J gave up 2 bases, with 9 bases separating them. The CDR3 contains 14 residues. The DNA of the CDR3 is TGTGCCACCAGCAGATGGGGGGTTAACACTGAAGCTTTCTTT. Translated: CATSRWGVNTEAFF.

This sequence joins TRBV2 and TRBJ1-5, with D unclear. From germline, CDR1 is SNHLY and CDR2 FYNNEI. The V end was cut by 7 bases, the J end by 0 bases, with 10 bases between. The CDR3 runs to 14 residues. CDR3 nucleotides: TGTGCCAGCATAGCGGATTATAGCAATCAGCCCCAGCATTTT. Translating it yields CASIADYSNQPQHF.

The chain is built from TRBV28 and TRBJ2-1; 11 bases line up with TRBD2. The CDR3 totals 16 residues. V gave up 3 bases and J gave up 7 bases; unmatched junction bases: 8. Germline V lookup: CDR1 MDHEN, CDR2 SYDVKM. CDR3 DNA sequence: TGTGCCAGCAGTTTGCTTAGCGGGGGGGCCGGGAATGAGCAGTTCTTC. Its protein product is CASSLLSGGAGNEQFF. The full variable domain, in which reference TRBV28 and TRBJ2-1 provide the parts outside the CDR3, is DVKVTQSSRYLVKRTGEKVFLECVQDMDHENMFWYRQDPGLGLRLIYFSYDVKMKEKGDIPEGYSVSREKKERFSLILESASTNQTSMYLCASSLLSGGAGNEQFFGPGTRLTVL.

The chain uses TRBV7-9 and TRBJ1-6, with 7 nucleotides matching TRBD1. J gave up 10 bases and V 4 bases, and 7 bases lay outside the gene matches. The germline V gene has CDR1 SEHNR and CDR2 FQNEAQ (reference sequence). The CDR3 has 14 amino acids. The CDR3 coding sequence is TGTGCCAGCAGCTACAGGGGCCGTGGGTCACCCCTCCACTTT. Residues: CASSYRGRGSPLHF.

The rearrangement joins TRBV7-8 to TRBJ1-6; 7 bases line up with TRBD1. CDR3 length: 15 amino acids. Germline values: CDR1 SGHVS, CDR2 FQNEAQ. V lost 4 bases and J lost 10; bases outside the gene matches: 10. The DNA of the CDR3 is TGTGCCAGCAGCTCTCGGACGGCAGGGGGATCACCCCTCCACTTT. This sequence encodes CASSSRTAGGSPLHF. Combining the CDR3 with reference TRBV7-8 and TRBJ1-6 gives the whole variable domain GAGVSQSPRYKVAKRGQDVALRCDPISGHVSLFWYQQALGQGPEFLTYFQNEAQLDKSGLPSDRFFAERPEGSVSTLKIQRTQQEDSAVYLCASSSRTAGGSPLHFGNGTRLTVT.

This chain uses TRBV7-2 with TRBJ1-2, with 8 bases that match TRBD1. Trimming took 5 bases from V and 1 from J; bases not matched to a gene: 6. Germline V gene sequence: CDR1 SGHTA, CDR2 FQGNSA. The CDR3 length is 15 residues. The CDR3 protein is CASSKRTGRNYGYTF. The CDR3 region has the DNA TGTGCCAGCAGCAAACGGACAGGGCGTAACTATGGCTACACCTTC. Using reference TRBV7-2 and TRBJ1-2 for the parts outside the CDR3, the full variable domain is GAGVSQSPSNKVTEKGKDVELRCDPISGHTALYWYRQSLGQGLEFLIYFQGNSAPDKSGLPSDRFSAERTGGSVSTLTIQRTQQEDSAVYLCASSKRTGRNYGYTFGSGTRLTVV.

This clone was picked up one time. CDR3 sequence reads: CASSQDRVYGYTF. The DNA of the CDR3 is TGCGCCAGCAGCCAAGACCGGGTCTATGGCTACACCTTC. The chain joins TRBV4-3 to TRBJ1-2; D not certain. The CDR3 runs 13 residues. Trimming cost V 0 bases and J 4 bases, with 6 bases left between them. Germline V gives CDR1 LGHNA, CDR2 YSLEER.

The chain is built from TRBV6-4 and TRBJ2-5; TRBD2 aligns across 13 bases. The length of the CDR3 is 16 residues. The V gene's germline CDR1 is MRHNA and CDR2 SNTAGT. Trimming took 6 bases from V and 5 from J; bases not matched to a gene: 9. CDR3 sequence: CASSWSGLAGQETQYF. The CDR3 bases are TGTGCCAGCAGCTGGTCGGGACTAGCGGGGCAGGAGACCCAGTACTTC.

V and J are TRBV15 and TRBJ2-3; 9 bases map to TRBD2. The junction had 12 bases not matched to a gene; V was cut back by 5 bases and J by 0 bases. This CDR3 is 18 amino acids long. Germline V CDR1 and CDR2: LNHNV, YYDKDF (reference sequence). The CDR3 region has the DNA TGTGCCACCAGCCGGCAGCGGGGGGCTTTGTCGAGCACAGATACGCAGTATTTT. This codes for CATSRQRGALSSTDTQYF.

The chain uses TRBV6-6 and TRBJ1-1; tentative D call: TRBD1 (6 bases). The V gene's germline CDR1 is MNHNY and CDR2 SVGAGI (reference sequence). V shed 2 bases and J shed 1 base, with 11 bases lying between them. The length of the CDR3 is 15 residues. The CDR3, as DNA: TGTGCCAGCAGTTACGCCCCGGGACAGAACACTGAAGCTTTCTTT. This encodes CASSYAPGQNTEAFF.

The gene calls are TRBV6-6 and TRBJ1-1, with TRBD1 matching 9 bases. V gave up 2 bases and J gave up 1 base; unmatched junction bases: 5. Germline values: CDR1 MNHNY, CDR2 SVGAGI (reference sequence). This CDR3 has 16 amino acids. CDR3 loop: CASSYEGTGTNTEAFF. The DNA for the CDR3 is TGTGCCAGCAGTTACGAAGGGACAGGGACGAACACTGAAGCTTTCTTT.